Shown below are 16 T cell receptor beta chains from a single sample sequenced in a study of regulatory T cells in long-lasting Graves disease. iRepertoire HTBI primers and Arm-PCR of CDR3 regions built TCR beta libraries. TCRdb analysed the multiplex PCR reads with MiXCR anew, one entry per CDR3 protein. In the table there are roughly 560,000 distinct CDR3 sequences, about 16% of which are singletons. The time point: newly diagnosed GD, antithyroid drugs for less than 3 months. TCR sequences were obtained from RNA taken from PBMCs. The data were also submitted as part of a second study, on T cells in Graves' hyperthyroidism and ophthalmopathy.

Sequenced material: peripheral blood mononuclear cells (PBMCs), taken at new diagnosis, from a patient treated with antithyroid drugs. The receptors shown here come from a woman aged 35-60 years with Graves disease.

The V and J genes are TRBV30 and TRBJ1-5; no clear D gene. Germline CDR1 is GTSNPN and CDR2 is SVGIG (reference sequence). Trimming took 2 bases from V and 4 from J, leaving 9 bases between them. This CDR3 spans 13 amino acids. The CDR3 DNA is TGTGCCTGGAGTCGGAGGGAAAATCAGCCCCAGCATTTT. Its translation: CAWSRRENQPQHF.

This clonotype was detected many times. V and J are TRBV30 and TRBJ1-1; D is unclear. V shed 4 bases and J shed 0 bases, with 12 bases lying between them. In germline, CDR1 is GTSNPN, CDR2 SVGIG (reference sequence). The CDR3 spans 14 residues. CDR3 residues: CAWNSLGLNTEAFF. CDR3 nucleotides: TGTGCCTGGAACTCCCTGGGCTTGAACACTGAAGCTTTCTTT.

The rearrangement links TRBV18 to TRBJ2-4; TRBD2 might be the D (6 bases). CDR3 size: 14 residues. V lost 4 bases, J lost 3 bases, and 10 bases lay in between. Per the germline V gene, CDR1 is KGHSH and CDR2 is LQKENI. This chain's CDR3 is CASSRPGVKNIQYF. CDR3 nucleotides: TGTGCCAGCTCACGCCCGGGGGTCAAAAACATTCAGTACTTC.

This clonotype was counted between two and nine times. This sequence joins TRBV20-1 and TRBJ1-6; D is perhaps TRBD1 (5 bases). V was clipped by 6 bases and J by 0 bases, with 9 bases between them. The germline gives CDR1 DFQATT, CDR2 SNEGSKA (reference sequence). CDR3 size: 14 residues. Written as DNA, the CDR3 is TGCAGTGCCCGGGACGGCTCCTATAATTCACCCCTCCACTTT. Its protein product is CSARDGSYNSPLHF.

Remarks on this clonotype: A junction end diverges from the germline sequence, so it may reflect a read error. This chain joins TRBV15 and TRBJ2-5; D is unresolved. Germline loops: CDR1 LNHNV, CDR2 YYDKDF (reference sequence). The CDR3 is 14 amino acids. CDR3 region: CATSRAQTQGTQYF. CDR3 bases: TGTGCCACCAGCAGAGCCCAGACCCAAGGGACCCAGTACTTC.

This clonotype appeared many times. The chain recombines TRBV20-1 with TRBJ1-4, with unresolved D. Germline lookup yields CDR1 DFQATT and CDR2 SNEGSKA (reference sequence). There are 13 residues in the CDR3. Trimming pared 3 bases from V and 5 bases from J, leaving 10 bases between. This CDR3 is CSARPEKNEKLFF. CDR3 DNA sequence: TGCAGTGCTAGGCCCGAGAAGAATGAAAAACTGTTTTTT.

In its sample, this clonotype was seen many times. The V and J genes are TRBV6-1 and TRBJ1-5; TRBD1 aligns across 7 bases. V dropped 8 bases and J dropped 5; count of bases not matched to a gene: 6. The germline V gene has CDR1 MNHNS and CDR2 SASEGT. CDR3 length equals 13 residues. CDR3 sequence (DNA): TGTGCCAGCTCACCTACAGGGGATCAGCCCCAGCATTTT. It translates to CASSPTGDQPQHF.

At least ten counts were recorded for this clonotype. The rearrangement joins TRBV6-1 to TRBJ2-5, with D tentatively TRBD2 (5 bases). Germline loops: CDR1 MNHNS, CDR2 SASEGT. V lost 4 bases, J lost 5 bases, and 11 bases lay in between. CDR3 length equals 13 residues. This chain's CDR3 is CASSVASSETQYF. The CDR3 region has the DNA TGTGCCAGCAGTGTGGCTAGCTCGGAGACCCAGTACTTC.

This clonotype was seen a few times. The chain uses TRBV20-1 and TRBJ2-1; 11 positions agree with TRBD2. Germline-derived CDR1 and CDR2 are DFQATT and SNEGSKA (reference sequence). Trimming took 0 bases from V and 8 from J; bases not matched to a gene: 6. This CDR3 has 15 residues. For the CDR3, the DNA is TGCAGTGCTAGAGATTCTAGCGGGGGGCCCTATGAGCAGTTCTTC. Its translation is CSARDSSGGPYEQFF.

The J gene is TRBJ1-1, the V gene TRBV13; D not certain. V was cut by 9 bases and J by 4 bases, with 15 bases left in between. This CDR3 has 13 residues. CDR1 PRHDT and CDR2 FYEKMQ come from the germline V gene (reference sequence). For the CDR3, the DNA is TGTGCCAGTTTACGCTCGGTGGGCACTGAAGCTTTCTTT. Translating gives CASLRSVGTEAFF.

This clonotype was detected ten times or more. The genes are TRBV11-2 and TRBJ1-1; TRBD1 aligns across 8 bases. Per germline, CDR1 SGHAT and CDR2 FQNNGV. The CDR3 loop spans 15 amino acids. V shed 3 bases and J 6 bases; nucleotides not matched to a gene: 9. CDR3 sequence: CASSFDRGQAPEAFF. CDR3 nucleotide sequence: TGTGCCAGCAGCTTCGACAGGGGACAGGCCCCTGAAGCTTTCTTT.

In regard to this clonotype: With a far larger clone one base away, a read error is the likely cause. This chain's CDR3 is CASSTPGETQYF. CDR3 in DNA: TGTGCCAGCAGCACCCCCGGGGAGACCCAGTACTTC. The chain is built from TRBV7-2 and TRBJ2-5, with unresolved D. Between the trimmed V and J ends, which lost 5 bases and 5 bases, there was a span of 9 bases. Per germline, CDR1 SGHTA and CDR2 FQGNSA. This CDR3 spans 12 amino acids.

This clonotype was seen only a few times. This rearrangement joins TRBV9 to TRBJ2-1, with 13 positions matching TRBD2. V was pared by 3 bases and J by 6 bases, with 6 bases of the junction left unmatched. Germline CDR1 SGDLS, CDR2 YYNGEE. The CDR3 runs to 16 residues. DNA for the CDR3: TGTGCCAGCAGCGCCGGGACTAGCGGGGCTATCAATGAGCAGTTCTTC. Its protein is CASSAGTSGAINEQFF.

V and J are TRBV19 and TRBJ1-6, with a possible D match to TRBD1 (5 bases). CDR1 and CDR2 from the germline V gene are LNHDA and SQIVND (reference sequence). The CDR3 length is 15 residues. The ends were cut back, 4 bases at V and 9 bases at J, with 16 bases in the middle. CDR3 DNA: TGTGCCAGTAGTACGTCTGGGGGTAGTGGTTCACCCCTCCACTTT. This translates into CASSTSGGSGSPLHF.

This clonotype came up a few times. The chain is built from TRBV5-1 and TRBJ2-5, with 8 positions matching TRBD2. Germline V gives CDR1 SGHRS, CDR2 YFSETQ. Trimming took 0 bases from V and 2 from J; bases not matched to a gene: 3. This CDR3 has 15 residues. CDR3 sequence: CASSLEAGDQETQYF. CDR3 bases: TGCGCCAGCAGCTTGGAAGCGGGGGATCAAGAGACCCAGTACTTC.

The V call is TRBV29-1, the J call TRBJ2-3; tentative D call: TRBD2 (7 bases). Germline loops: CDR1 SQVTM, CDR2 ANQGSEA. Trimming stripped 1 base from V and 5 bases from J, with 10 bases between. The CDR3 loop spans 13 amino acids. The DNA of the CDR3 is TGCAGCGTTGAAGGCGGGGGCCTAGATACGCAGTATTTT. It encodes CSVEGGGLDTQYF.